This TCR beta chain is from a study of STAT5B mutations in CD4+ large granular lymphocyte leukemia. In the case of this clone: At one end the junction does not follow the germline gene, possibly because of a read error.

Germline V gene sequence: CDR1 SGHRS, CDR2 YFSETQ. The CDR3 covers 13 residues. The assay was immunoSEQ multiplex PCR, and TCRdb's table has in-frame clones only and misses some. This table holds about 27,000 clones, 70% to 80% found once. Sequences were obtained from CD4+ T cells from blood buffy coats. The chain joins TRBV5-1 to TRBJ2-2; D call uncertain. This receptor was obtained from a human donor in good health. Here the CDR3 DNA reads TGCGCCAGCAGCTCGGCCAACACAGGGGAGCTGTTTTTT. Its translation is CASSSANTGELFF.